This entry features one TCR beta chain sequence. This sample is drawn from a study of blood T cell repertoires in COVID-19. Study summary: T cells, B-cell-depleted T cells, or PBMCs supplied cDNA or gDNA.

TCRdb's table, derived via immunoSEQ multiplex PCR, lists solely in-frame clones and lacks some. In the table there are 130,000 or so clones, roughly 82% of which are singletons. This clonotype originated in a human donor in a cohort sampled during active COVID-19. What was sequenced was peripheral blood.

The CDR3 nucleotides read TGTGCCAGCAGCAAAATGGGCGCAGATACGCAGTATTTT. Amino acid sequence: CASSKMGADTQYF. This sequence joins TRBV7-9 and TRBJ2-3, with D hard to call. CDR3 length: 13 amino acids. V lost 5 bases and J 4 bases, leaving 10 bases between the germline ends. Germline V lookup: CDR1 SEHNR, CDR2 FQNEAQ (reference sequence).